The rows below give T cell receptor beta chains drawn from one sample of a study of blood T cell repertoires in COVID-19. The method was immunoSEQ multiplex PCR; TCRdb's version includes in-frame clones alone and lacks a portion of them. Seen here are a few hundred thousand clones, 65% to 90% observed once, and the top ten hold about 4.1%. Specimen: peripheral blood. The origin of the receptors is a man in his fifties with acute or convalescent COVID-19. Each CDR3 is given with its conserved first and last residue. Each record gives: J gene, V gene, D gene, clone size, CDR3 protein, CDR3 DNA. D genes are given only for firm matches. Only some rows state a clone size, as once, few, many or a class for expanded clones.

J: TRBJ1-3
V: TRBV5-1
D: TRBD1
size: NA
CDR3: CASSFFGQEGNTIYF
DNA: TGCGCCAGCAGCTTTTTTGGACAGGAGGGAAACACCATATATTTT

J: TRBJ1-2
V: TRBV19
D: NA
size: once
CDR3: CASSVPTGANYGYTF
DNA: TGTGCCAGTAGTGTCCCCACAGGTGCTAACTATGGCTACACCTTC

J: TRBJ2-2
V: TRBV5-1
D: NA
size: NA
CDR3: CASSLIQANTGELFF
DNA: TGCGCCAGCAGCTTGATACAGGCGAACACCGGGGAGCTGTTTTTT

J: TRBJ1-1
V: TRBV13
D: NA
size: NA
CDR3: CASSFPGGNTEAFF
DNA: TGTGCCAGCAGCTTTCCGGGGGGGAACACTGAAGCTTTCTTT

J: TRBJ1-2
V: TRBV19
D: TRBD1
size: NA
CDR3: CASRRGGQRLPNYGYTF
DNA: TGTGCCAGTAGGAGAGGGGGACAGCGGCTTCCTAACTATGGCTACACCTTC

J: TRBJ2-2
V: TRBV6-5
D: TRBD2
size: NA
CDR3: CASKTGGHTGELFF
DNA: TGTGCCAGCAAGACGGGGGGGCACACCGGGGAGCTGTTTTTT

J: TRBJ1-1
V: TRBV6-5
D: NA
size: NA
CDR3: CASRLGQLNTEAFF
DNA: TGTGCCAGCAGGTTAGGACAATTGAACACTGAAGCTTTCTTT

J: TRBJ1-5
V: TRBV5-5
D: TRBD1
size: NA
CDR3: CASSLAGGDQPQHF
DNA: TGTGCCAGCAGCTTGGCAGGGGGTGATCAGCCCCAGCATTTT

J: TRBJ1-3
V: TRBV10-3
D: TRBD1
size: NA
CDR3: CAISERTGTGNTIYF
DNA: TGTGCCATCAGTGAGCGGACAGGGACCGGAAACACCATATATTTT

J: TRBJ1-2
V: TRBV5-1
D: TRBD1
size: NA
CDR3: CASSRLGGRDYGYTF
DNA: TGCGCCAGCAGCCGGCTAGGGGGCCGGGACTATGGCTACACCTTC

J: TRBJ1-2
V: TRBV11-2
D: NA
size: NA
CDR3: CASTQGRGYTF
DNA: TGTGCCAGCACCCAGGGCCGTGGCTACACCTTC

J: TRBJ2-1
V: TRBV5-4
D: TRBD2
size: NA
CDR3: CASSIRLAGGRNEQFF
DNA: TGTGCCAGCAGTATTAGACTAGCGGGGGGGAGGAATGAGCAGTTCTTC

J: TRBJ1-6
V: TRBV21-1
D: NA
size: NA
CDR3: CASSRDRGIVNSPLHF
DNA: TGTGCCAGCAGCAGGGACAGGGGAATAGTGAATTCACCCCTCCACTTT

J: TRBJ1-5
V: TRBV30
D: NA
size: NA
CDR3: CAWSEYYSNQPQHF
DNA: TGTGCCTGGAGTGAATACTATAGCAATCAGCCCCAGCATTTT

J: TRBJ2-6
V: TRBV30
D: NA
size: NA
CDR3: CAWSVPGAGANVLTF
DNA: TGTGCCTGGAGTGTACCCGGGGCTGGGGCCAACGTCCTGACTTTC

J: TRBJ1-5
V: TRBV6-5
D: NA
size: NA
CDR3: CASSVQGNQPQHF
DNA: TGTGCCAGCAGCGTACAGGGAAATCAGCCCCAGCATTTT

J: TRBJ1-2
V: TRBV27
D: TRBD1
size: NA
CDR3: CASSSYSGGNYGYTF
DNA: TGTGCCAGCAGTTCCTACTCAGGGGGGAACTATGGCTACACCTTC

J: TRBJ1-1
V: TRBV30
D: NA
size: NA
CDR3: CAWSVYPGKAFF
DNA: TGTGCCTGGAGTGTATACCCCGGTAAAGCTTTCTTT

J: TRBJ1-4
V: TRBV18
D: NA
size: NA
CDR3: CASSPPGRGEKLFF
DNA: TGTGCCAGCTCACCACCGGGCCGGGGGGAAAAACTGTTTTTT

J: TRBJ1-6
V: TRBV7-2
D: TRBD1
size: NA
CDR3: CASSFGQGSEPLHF
DNA: TGTGCCAGCAGCTTCGGACAGGGAAGTGAACCCCTCCACTTT

J: TRBJ1-2
V: TRBV30
D: NA
size: NA
CDR3: CAWRSKGPINREKGYGYTF
DNA: TGTGCCTGGAGGAGTAAAGGCCCGATAAACAGGGAGAAGGGCTATGGCTACACCTTC

J: TRBJ1-2
V: TRBV7-8
D: NA
size: NA
CDR3: CASSLFSQGTTSGGYTF
DNA: TGTGCCAGCAGCTTATTCTCCCAGGGGACTACTTCGGGTGGCTACACCTTC

J: TRBJ1-1
V: TRBV2
D: NA
size: medium-sized
CDR3: CASSERQPLGTEAFF
DNA: TGTGCCAGCAGTGAGCGACAACCTTTGGGCACTGAAGCTTTCTTT

J: TRBJ2-4
V: TRBV7-6
D: NA
size: NA
CDR3: CASSFSLDGGKNIQYF
DNA: TGTGCCAGCAGCTTTTCGCTGGACGGGGGCAAAAACATTCAGTACTTC

J: TRBJ1-1
V: TRBV5-1
D: TRBD1
size: NA
CDR3: CASSRQGSNTEAFF
DNA: TGCGCCAGCAGCAGACAGGGGTCAAACACTGAAGCTTTCTTT

J: TRBJ2-1
V: TRBV6-5
D: NA
size: NA
CDR3: CASRAGITNEQFF
DNA: TGTGCCAGCAGGGCAGGGATAACCAATGAGCAGTTCTTC

J: TRBJ2-3
V: TRBV11-2
D: NA
size: NA
CDR3: CASSLGTPRDTQYF
DNA: TGTGCCAGCAGCTTAGGGACTCCCAGGGATACGCAGTATTTT

J: TRBJ2-5
V: TRBV2
D: TRBD2
size: NA
CDR3: CASRTLRGVGGETQYF
DNA: TGTGCCAGCAGAACGTTGCGGGGGGTCGGGGGAGAGACCCAGTACTTC

J: TRBJ1-5
V: TRBV29-1
D: TRBD1
size: NA
CDR3: CSVSDRDQPQHF
DNA: TGCAGCGTTTCCGACAGGGATCAGCCCCAGCATTTT

J: TRBJ1-5
V: TRBV19
D: NA
size: NA
CDR3: CASSITVGPTSNQPQHF
DNA: TGTGCCAGTAGTATAACCGTGGGGCCAACCTCCAATCAGCCCCAGCATTTT

J: TRBJ1-1
V: TRBV18
D: TRBD1
size: NA
CDR3: CASSPSQGVAFF
DNA: TGTGCCAGCTCACCCTCCCAGGGGGTGGCTTTCTTT

J: TRBJ1-1
V: TRBV21-1
D: NA
size: NA
CDR3: CASSKGGTPHF
DNA: TGTGCCAGCAGCAAGGGGGGTACCCCCCATTTT

J: TRBJ2-1
V: TRBV21-1
D: NA
size: NA
CDR3: CASSKFASGDNEQFF
DNA: TGTGCCAGCAGCAAGTTCGCTAGCGGAGACAATGAGCAGTTCTTC

J: TRBJ1-5
V: TRBV10-2
D: NA
size: NA
CDR3: CASSPNSNQPQHF
DNA: TGCGCCAGCAGCCCTAATAGCAATCAGCCCCAGCATTTT

J: TRBJ1-2
V: TRBV25-1
D: TRBD1
size: once
CDR3: CASSYDRGRTRRGYTF
DNA: TGTGCCAGCAGTTACGACAGGGGGCGGACAAGACGTGGCTACACCTTC

J: TRBJ2-5
V: TRBV7-2
D: TRBD2
size: NA
CDR3: CASSLGGGLAGAGQETQYF
DNA: TGTGCCAGCAGCTTAGGAGGGGGACTAGCGGGCGCTGGCCAAGAGACCCAGTACTTC

J: TRBJ1-2
V: TRBV6-5
D: NA
size: few
CDR3: CASSTLGGFYGYTF
DNA: TGTGCCAGCAGTACCCTCGGGGGTTTCTATGGCTACACCTTC

J: TRBJ1-1
V: TRBV18
D: TRBD1
size: NA
CDR3: CASSPGQGMNTEAFF
DNA: TGTGCCAGCTCACCGGGACAGGGAATGAACACTGAAGCTTTCTTT

J: TRBJ1-1
V: TRBV7-9
D: NA
size: few
CDR3: CASSFISVNTEAFF
DNA: TGTGCCAGCAGCTTTATCTCAGTGAACACTGAAGCTTTCTTT

J: TRBJ1-5
V: TRBV18
D: TRBD1
size: NA
CDR3: CASSPGQGLNQPQHF
DNA: TGTGCCAGCTCACCCGGACAGGGCCTCAATCAGCCCCAGCATTTT

J: TRBJ1-5
V: TRBV21-1
D: NA
size: NA
CDR3: CASSSTGTGGLSSNQPQHF
DNA: TGTGCCAGCAGCTCTACCGGGACAGGGGGCCTGAGTAGCAATCAGCCCCAGCATTTT

J: TRBJ2-1
V: TRBV6-5
D: NA
size: NA
CDR3: CASRADSYNEQFF
DNA: TGTGCCAGCAGAGCTGACAGCTACAATGAGCAGTTCTTC

J: TRBJ1-2
V: TRBV30
D: NA
size: NA
CDR3: CAWSSRRAGGYTF
DNA: TGTGCCTGGAGCAGTCGAAGGGCGGGTGGCTACACCTTC

J: TRBJ1-6
V: TRBV7-8
D: TRBD1
size: NA
CDR3: CASSRGWTGENSPLHF
DNA: TGTGCCAGCAGCCGCGGCTGGACAGGGGAAAATTCACCCCTCCACTTT

J: TRBJ1-2
V: TRBV3-1/TRBV3-2
D: TRBD1
size: once
CDR3: CASKGTGMSYGYTF
DNA: TGTGCCAGCAAAGGGACAGGAATGAGCTATGGCTACACCTTC

J: TRBJ2-2
V: TRBV11-3
D: TRBD2
size: few
CDR3: CASSPDRGLAGGWNTGELFF
DNA: TGTGCCAGCAGCCCGGATCGGGGACTAGCGGGGGGATGGAACACCGGGGAGCTGTTTTTT

J: TRBJ1-1
V: TRBV2
D: TRBD1
size: NA
CDR3: CASSKNRGVSTEAFF
DNA: TGTGCCAGCAGTAAGAACAGGGGGGTTAGCACTGAAGCTTTCTTT

J: TRBJ2-1
V: TRBV7-6
D: TRBD2
size: NA
CDR3: CASSPPPSGEGRGFF
DNA: TGTGCCAGCAGCCCTCCCCCTAGCGGGGAAGGTAGAGGGTTCTTC

J: TRBJ2-5
V: TRBV7-7
D: TRBD2
size: NA
CDR3: CASSLSGGYQETQYF
DNA: TGTGCCAGCAGCTTGAGCGGGGGGTACCAAGAGACCCAGTACTTC

J: TRBJ2-1
V: TRBV24-1
D: TRBD2
size: NA
CDR3: CATSDSSGGALRQFF
DNA: TGTGCCACCAGTGATTCGAGCGGGGGGGCACTCCGGCAGTTCTTC

J: TRBJ2-1
V: TRBV15
D: TRBD2
size: many
CDR3: CATSRDRPAGGYNEQFF
DNA: TGTGCCACCAGCAGAGATCGTCCAGCGGGGGGGTACAATGAGCAGTTCTTC

J: TRBJ2-2
V: TRBV5-1
D: TRBD1
size: NA
CDR3: CASSPLTGGELFF
DNA: TGCGCCAGCAGCCCCTTGACAGGGGGGGAGCTGTTTTTT

J: TRBJ2-3
V: TRBV19
D: TRBD2
size: NA
CDR3: CASSIETSGNTQYF
DNA: TGTGCCAGTAGTATAGAGACTAGCGGAAATACGCAGTATTTT

J: TRBJ2-3
V: TRBV30
D: TRBD2
size: NA
CDR3: CAWRTSGAPDTQYF
DNA: TGTGCCTGGAGGACTAGCGGAGCCCCAGATACGCAGTATTTT

J: TRBJ1-2
V: TRBV25-1
D: TRBD1
size: NA
CDR3: CASSYITGAFNYGYTF
DNA: TGTGCCAGCAGTTATATTACAGGGGCTTTCAACTATGGCTACACCTTC

J: TRBJ2-5
V: TRBV18
D: NA
size: NA
CDR3: CASSLSEGRLQETQYF
DNA: TGTGCCAGCTCCCTATCGGAGGGACGTCTACAAGAGACCCAGTACTTC